The clone carrying this TCR beta chain appeared once. Residents of about two dozen US areas, aged about 18 to 89 years, made up the participants. Self-reported history from a screening survey and questionnaire set each donor's cohort. This record belongs to a study of blood T cell repertoires in COVID-19. Generated by immunoSEQ multiplex PCR, the TCRdb table keeps only in-frame clones and is missing some. This sample has over 200,000 clones, with about 90% found just once. In germline, CDR1 is SGHNT, CDR2 YYREEE (reference sequence). The CDR3 extends over 15 amino acids. V shed 3 bases, J shed 0 bases, and the junction held 3 bases outside the gene matches.

This TCR was recovered from a man aged 25 to 40 who had recovered from COVID-19. The sample consisted of PBMCs or T cells enriched from blood (not recorded which). The rearrangement uses TRBV5-4 and TRBJ1-2; 9 bases align to TRBD1. The CDR3 DNA sequence: TGTGCCAGCAGCTGGGACAGGGATGCTAACTATGGCTACACCTTC. Its translation is CASSWDRDANYGYTF.